What follows are 24 T cell receptor beta chains derived from one specimen sequenced in a study of blood T cell repertoires in COVID-19. Data came from immunoSEQ multiplex PCR; TCRdb stores just in-frame clones and leaves some out. The sample shows 200,000 to 300,000 clones, over 90% of them seen only once. The sequenced sample was peripheral blood. The receptor set was obtained from a man under 40 with COVID-19, enrolled during active disease.

This chain joins TRBV5-6 and TRBJ1-2; D unclear. V was trimmed by 3 bases and J by 5 bases, leaving 8 bases between them. The CDR3 consists of 12 residues. Looked up from germline, CDR1 is SGHDT and CDR2 is YYEEEE. The CDR3 coding sequence is TGTGCCAGCAGCTCGGGATTATATGGCTACACCTTC. Protein product: CASSSGLYGYTF.

The chain combines TRBV19 with TRBJ1-1; the match to TRBD1 covers 11 bases. The CDR3 is 13 residues long. V shed 8 bases, J shed 10 bases, and the junction held 9 bases outside the gene matches. The germline CDR1 and CDR2 sequences are LNHDA and SQIVND (reference sequence). For the CDR3, the DNA is TGTGCCAGTGAGGGACAGGGGGGATTTGGAGCTTTCTTT. It encodes CASEGQGGFGAFF.

This clone was counted between two and nine times. The chain links TRBV4-1 to TRBJ2-2; TRBD1 aligns across 7 bases. Germline V gene data show CDR1 as MGHRA and CDR2 as YSYEKL. There are 15 residues in the CDR3. J gave up 1 base and V 5 bases, and 4 bases lay outside the gene matches. The CDR3 loop reads CASSGRDRNTGELFF. The CDR3 DNA sequence: TGCGCCAGCAGCGGTAGGGACAGGAACACCGGGGAGCTGTTTTTT.

The V gene is TRBV4-2, the J gene TRBJ2-6; 12 bases map to TRBD2. There are 22 residues in the CDR3. Germline V CDR1 and CDR2: LGHNA, YNFKEQ. V dropped 1 base and J dropped 3; count of bases not matched to a gene: 16. CDR3 amino acids: CASSQAETTLAGGPVGANVLTF. CDR3 in DNA: TGTGCCAGCAGCCAAGCCGAGACCACCCTAGCGGGGGGGCCAGTTGGGGCCAACGTCCTGACTTTC.

The genes are TRBV5-4 and TRBJ2-7; 9 positions match TRBD1. This CDR3 comprises 16 residues. V shed 4 bases and J 5 bases; nucleotides not matched to a gene: 13. Per the germline V gene, CDR1 is SGHNT and CDR2 is YYREEE (reference sequence). The CDR3 region is CASSVGAGQGRNEQYF. The CDR3 nucleotides are TGTGCCAGCAGCGTGGGGGCTGGACAGGGGCGGAACGAGCAGTACTTC.

The rearrangement uses TRBV29-1 and TRBJ2-4; perhaps TRBD1 as D (5 bases). The V and J ends lost 3 bases and 3 bases respectively, with 9 bases between them. The CDR3 covers 13 residues. Germline CDR1 is SQVTM and CDR2 is ANQGSEA. CDR3 region: CSVEGPGKNIQYF. CDR3 coding DNA: TGCAGCGTTGAGGGGCCAGGCAAAAACATTCAGTACTTC.

The CDR3 protein is CASSVGRDGKLFF. In nucleotides, the CDR3 is TGTGCCAGCAGCGTAGGCAGGGATGGAAAACTGTTTTTT. The genes are TRBV9 and TRBJ1-4; the D gene is possibly TRBD1 (5 bases). This CDR3 is 13 amino acids long. V lost 0 bases to trimming and J lost 10 bases, with 10 bases between them. In germline, CDR1 is SGDLS, CDR2 YYNGEE.

The chain is built from TRBV4-1 and TRBJ2-2; possibly TRBD1 for D (6 bases). CDR3 length: 17 amino acids. CDR1 and CDR2 from the germline V gene are MGHRA and YSYEKL. The V and J ends lost 3 bases and 1 base respectively, with 15 bases between them. Here the CDR3 DNA reads TGCGCCAGCAGCCAGGGGGCTGTGGGTCTGAACACCGGGGAGCTGTTTTTT. Protein: CASSQGAVGLNTGELFF.

J is TRBJ1-3 and V is TRBV6-5; D remains ambiguous. Trimming removed 6 bases from V and 7 bases from J, with 10 bases in between. Germline V gene data show CDR1 as MNHEY and CDR2 as SVGAGI. The CDR3 has 12 residues. The CDR3 spells CASSPPRNTIYF. The DNA for the CDR3 is TGTGCCAGCAGCCCCCCCCGGAACACCATATATTTT.

This chain's CDR3 is CASQRAGNSPLHF. In DNA, the CDR3 is TGTGCCAGTCAAAGAGCGGGTAATTCACCCCTCCACTTT. The chain uses TRBV19 and TRBJ1-6; no clear D. Germline lookup yields CDR1 LNHDA and CDR2 SQIVND (reference sequence). The CDR3 runs 13 residues. The V end was cut by 8 bases, the J end by 6 bases, with 11 bases between.

CDR3 sequence reads: CASSFPSGPAGNTGELFF. CDR3 nucleotides: TGTGCCAGCAGCTTCCCCTCCGGCCCAGCGGGAAACACCGGGGAGCTGTTTTTT. This sequence joins TRBV9 and TRBJ2-2; 7 bases map to TRBD2. The CDR3 length is 18 residues. Germline lookup yields CDR1 SGDLS and CDR2 YYNGEE. V was clipped by 4 bases and J by 2 bases; unmatched bases: 14.

This chain joins TRBV5-4 and TRBJ1-1; 7 bases map to TRBD1. CDR3 size: 15 residues. V gave up 4 bases and J gave up 0 bases; unmatched junction bases: 6. Germline lookup yields CDR1 SGHNT and CDR2 YYREEE (reference sequence). Written as DNA, the CDR3 is TGTGCCAGCAGCCCAGGGGGGAACATGAACACTGAAGCTTTCTTT. Residues: CASSPGGNMNTEAFF.

This sequence joins TRBV5-6 and TRBJ1-6, with 7 bases identical to TRBD1. The CDR3 spans 15 residues. In germline, CDR1 is SGHDT, CDR2 YYEEEE. The V gene end was trimmed by 2 bases and the J gene end by 2 bases; junction bases not matched to a gene: 1. Written as DNA, the CDR3 is TGTGCCAGCAGCTTAGACAGGGCCTATAATTCACCCCTCCACTTT. The encoded protein is CASSLDRAYNSPLHF.

The V gene is TRBV9, the J gene TRBJ2-2, with 11 bases matching TRBD2. Germline lookup yields CDR1 SGDLS and CDR2 YYNGEE. The CDR3 has 19 residues. J was trimmed by 2 bases and V by 4 bases; bases with no gene match: 13. The CDR3 DNA follows: TGTGCCAGCAGCCATTCGCTAGCGGGGGGCCAAACAAACACCGGGGAGCTGTTTTTT. Protein sequence: CASSHSLAGGQTNTGELFF.

V and J are TRBV5-1 and TRBJ1-2; a weak D match, TRBD1 (6 bases). The CDR3 is 14 amino acids. The V gene lost 0 bases and the J gene lost 3 bases, with 9 bases spanning the gap. Per the germline V gene, CDR1 is SGHRS and CDR2 is YFSETQ. In nucleotides, the CDR3 is TGCGCCAGCAGCTTGGCAGGGGCGGACTATGGCTACACCTTC. Protein product: CASSLAGADYGYTF.

V and J are TRBV30 and TRBJ1-5; 8 bases align to TRBD1. The junction had 7 bases not matched to a gene; V was cut back by 3 bases and J by 0 bases. The germline CDR1 and CDR2 sequences are GTSNPN and SVGIG (reference sequence). The CDR3 consists of 16 residues. CDR3 residues: CAWSYTGGISNQPQHF. CDR3 coding DNA: TGTGCCTGGAGCTACACAGGGGGTATTAGCAATCAGCCCCAGCATTTT.

This clone was seen only a few times. This chain joins TRBV11-2 and TRBJ1-2, with D possibly being TRBD1 (5 bases). The CDR3 loop spans 14 amino acids. Trimming left V 5 bases short and J 6 bases short, with 16 bases between. Germline V gene lookup returns CDR1 SGHAT and CDR2 FQNNGV. This CDR3 is CASSARPTGDGYTF. In DNA, the CDR3 is TGTGCCAGCAGCGCGCGACCCACGGGGGATGGCTACACCTTC. The full variable domain, in which reference TRBV11-2 and TRBJ1-2 provide the parts outside the CDR3, is EAGVAQSPRYKIIEKRQSVAFWCNPISGHATLYWYQQILGQGPKLLIQFQNNGVVDDSQLPKDRFSAERLKGVDSTLKIQPAKLEDSAVYLCASSARPTGDGYTFGSGTRLTVV.

The V call is TRBV2, the J call TRBJ1-1, with D perhaps matching TRBD1 (5 bases). V shed 2 bases and J shed 4 bases, with 14 bases lying between them. This CDR3 is 15 amino acids long. Germline CDR1 is SNHLY and CDR2 is FYNNEI. CDR3 protein: CASSEQGEQGTEAFF. As DNA, the CDR3 is TGTGCCAGCAGTGAACAAGGGGAACAAGGCACTGAAGCTTTCTTT.

This clone appeared a single time. The chain is built from TRBV4-1 and TRBJ1-2; D gene unclear. The CDR3 consists of 16 residues. V lost 2 bases, J lost 4 bases, and 17 bases lay in between. Germline V CDR1 and CDR2: MGHRA, YSYEKL. CDR3 residues: CASSQPTRRDGYGYTF. The CDR3 DNA follows: TGCGCCAGCAGCCAACCTACGAGGAGGGATGGCTATGGCTACACCTTC.

The J gene is TRBJ2-2, the V gene TRBV19; weak D call: TRBD1 (6 bases). Trimming removed 3 bases at V and 6 bases at J, with 14 bases between. The germline gives CDR1 LNHDA, CDR2 SQIVND (reference sequence). This CDR3 spans 15 amino acids. The CDR3 nucleotides read TGTGCCAGTAGTATGGTTGGGGGCTGGGCCGGGGAGCTGTTTTTT. The encoded protein is CASSMVGGWAGELFF.

The chain joins TRBV3-1 (or the pseudogene TRBV3-2) to TRBJ2-1, with TRBD2 identical over 9 bases. The CDR3 is 18 residues long. Germline-derived CDR1 and CDR2 are LGHDT and YNNKEL (reference sequence). V was pared by 0 bases and J by 2 bases, with 8 bases of the junction left unmatched. CDR3 amino acids: CASSQDMGAGGPYNEQFF. CDR3 nucleotides: TGTGCCAGCAGCCAAGATATGGGAGCGGGGGGCCCCTACAATGAGCAGTTCTTC.

This clone occurred a few times. The chain recombines TRBV23-1 with TRBJ2-7; 9 nucleotides line up with TRBD2. TRBV23-1 is annotated as an ORF whose role is uncertain. The CDR3 has 16 amino acids. Trimming at V came to 5 bases and at J to 4 bases, leaving 12 bases not matched to a gene. The CDR3 DNA is TGCGCCAGCAGTTTACGTCTAGCGGGGATTGTATACGAGCAGTACTTC. Its translation: CASSLRLAGIVYEQYF.

This sequence joins TRBV7-2 and TRBJ2-1, with 13 nucleotides matching TRBD2. CDR1 is SGHTA and CDR2 is FQGNSA in the germline V gene. CDR3 length equals 18 residues. With V trimmed by 5 bases and J by 0 bases, 7 bases remained unmatched. The CDR3 coding sequence is TGTGCCAGCAGCCGGACTAGCGGGGGACGAAGCTCCTACAATGAGCAGTTCTTC. Protein: CASSRTSGGRSSYNEQFF.

This clone was picked up one time. The chain has TRBV3-1 (or the pseudogene TRBV3-2) and TRBJ2-1, with D uncertain. Germline-derived CDR1 and CDR2 are LGHDT and YNNKEL (reference sequence). This CDR3 spans 16 amino acids. V shed 1 base and J shed 7 bases, with 17 bases lying between them. CDR3 DNA sequence: TGTGCCAGCAGCCAAGTTTCGGTTGTTCTGTGGAATGAGCAGTTCTTC. Translated: CASSQVSVVLWNEQFF.